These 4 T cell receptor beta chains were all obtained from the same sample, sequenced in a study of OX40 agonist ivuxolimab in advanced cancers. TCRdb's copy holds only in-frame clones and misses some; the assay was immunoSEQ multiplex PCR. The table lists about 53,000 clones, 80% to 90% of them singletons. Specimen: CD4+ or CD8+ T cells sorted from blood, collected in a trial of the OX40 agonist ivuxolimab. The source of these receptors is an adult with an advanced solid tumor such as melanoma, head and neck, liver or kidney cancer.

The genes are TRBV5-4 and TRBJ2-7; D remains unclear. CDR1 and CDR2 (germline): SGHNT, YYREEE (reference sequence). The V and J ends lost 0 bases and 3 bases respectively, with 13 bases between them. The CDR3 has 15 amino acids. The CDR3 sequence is CASSLGVLSLYEQYF. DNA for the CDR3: TGTGCCAGCAGCTTGGGCGTGCTGTCCCTCTACGAGCAGTACTTC.

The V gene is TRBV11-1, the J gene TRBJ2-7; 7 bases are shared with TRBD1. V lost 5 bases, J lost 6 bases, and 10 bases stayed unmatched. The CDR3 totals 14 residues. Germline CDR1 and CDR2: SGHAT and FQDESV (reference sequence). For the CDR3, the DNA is TGTGCCAGCAGCCGGGACAGCGAATTGGGCGAGCAGTACTTC. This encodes CASSRDSELGEQYF.

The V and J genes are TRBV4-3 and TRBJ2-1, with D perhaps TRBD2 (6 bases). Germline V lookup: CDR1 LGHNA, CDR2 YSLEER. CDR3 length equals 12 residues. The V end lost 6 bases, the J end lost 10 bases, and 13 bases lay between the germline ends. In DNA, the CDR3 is TGCGCCAGCAGTCGCTGGGGGGAAGAGCAGTTCTTC. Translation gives CASSRWGEEQFF.

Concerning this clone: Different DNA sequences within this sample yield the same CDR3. The CDR3 protein is CASRSSGTEAGELFF. Written as DNA, the CDR3 is TGTGCCAGCAGGAGTTCCGGGACAGAAGCCGGGGAGCTGTTTTTT. This sequence joins TRBV9 and TRBJ2-2, with 7 positions matching TRBD1. CDR1 SGDLS and CDR2 YYNGEE come from the germline V gene. CDR3 length: 15 amino acids. With 5 bases clipped from V and 6 bases from J, the junction kept 10 bases outside the gene matches.